Following are 29 T cell receptor beta chains from one sample sequenced in a study of blood T cell repertoires in COVID-19. Sequencing used immunoSEQ multiplex PCR; TCRdb keeps in-frame clones, though not all of them. The table shows a few hundred thousand clones, with around 84% occurring only once. The material sequenced was PBMCs or T cells enriched from blood (not recorded which). Receptors were obtained from a woman aged 40 to 50 with acute COVID-19.

This clone was detected once. V usage is TRBV3-1 (or the pseudogene TRBV3-2) and J usage is TRBJ2-7; D is perhaps TRBD1 (6 bases). The CDR3 is 12 amino acids. Trimming removed 5 bases from V and 4 bases from J, with 9 bases in between. Looked up from germline, CDR1 is LGHDT and CDR2 is YNNKEL (reference sequence). The CDR3 is CASSSGEYEQYF. CDR3 nucleotides: TGTGCCAGCAGCTCAGGGGAATACGAGCAGTACTTC.

V gene TRBV9 combines with J gene TRBJ1-2, with 7 bases lining up with TRBD1. The trim removed 0 bases at V and 2 bases at J, leaving 7 bases unmatched. In germline, CDR1 is SGDLS, CDR2 YYNGEE. This CDR3 is built from 16 residues. The CDR3 loop reads CASSVASGRGNYGYTF. DNA for the CDR3: TGTGCCAGCAGCGTAGCTTCCGGCAGGGGGAACTATGGCTACACCTTC.

The chain employs TRBV7-8 and TRBJ1-5; TRBD1 matches at 11 bases. V gave up 5 bases and J gave up 5 bases; unmatched junction bases: 2. Germline V lookup: CDR1 SGHVS, CDR2 FQNEAQ. The CDR3 runs to 14 residues. CDR3 sequence (DNA): TGTGCCAGCAGCCCGGGACAGGGGGATCAGCCCCAGCATTTT. Translating gives CASSPGQGDQPQHF.

This clone was recorded once. This chain links TRBV24-1 with TRBJ1-1; D remains unclear. Germline V CDR1 and CDR2: KGHDR, SFDVKD. V lost 9 bases to trimming and J lost 0 bases, with 13 bases between them. The CDR3 length is 14 residues. DNA for the CDR3: TGTGCCACCCGGCCGGCAGGCGTGAACACTGAAGCTTTCTTT. It encodes CATRPAGVNTEAFF.

This clone was observed a handful of times. This chain joins TRBV5-5 and TRBJ1-6; the D gene is possibly TRBD1 (6 bases). Trimming removed 1 base at V and 0 bases at J, with 14 bases between. Germline CDR1 SGHKS, CDR2 YYEKEE (reference sequence). The CDR3 is 18 amino acids. CDR3 loop: CASSLLDRSSSYNSPLHF. CDR3 DNA: TGTGCCAGCAGCTTGCTCGACAGGTCGAGCTCCTATAATTCACCCCTCCACTTT.

J is TRBJ1-6 and V is TRBV9, with 9 bases identical to TRBD1. This CDR3 region has 14 residues. Per the germline V gene, CDR1 is SGDLS and CDR2 is YYNGEE. The junction had 1 base not matched to a gene; V was cut back by 1 base and J by 8 bases. CDR3 nucleotide sequence: TGTGCCAGCAGCGTACGGGACAGGGATTCACCCCTCCACTTT. This translates into CASSVRDRDSPLHF. Supplemented by reference TRBV9 and TRBJ1-6, the full variable domain reads DSGVTQTPKHLITATGQRVTLRCSPRSGDLSVYWYQQSLDQGLQFLIQYYNGEERAKGNILERFSAQQFPDLHSELNLSSLELGDSALYFCASSVRDRDSPLHFGNGTRLTVT.

This clone was counted between two and nine times. The rearrangement joins TRBV19 to TRBJ2-2; 8 bases fit TRBD1. V was pared by 3 bases and J by 6 bases, with 12 bases of the junction left unmatched. This CDR3 has 17 amino acids. The germline V gene has CDR1 LNHDA and CDR2 SQIVND (reference sequence). In DNA, the CDR3 is TGTGCCAGTAGTATCCGTCAGGGGGCGACATTTGCCGGGGAGCTGTTTTTT. It specifies CASSIRQGATFAGELFF.

The genes are TRBV6-1 and TRBJ2-2; TRBD2 is a possible D gene (6 bases). CDR1 and CDR2 (germline): MNHNS, SASEGT. The CDR3 spans 17 residues. Trimming stripped 2 bases from V and 1 base from J, with 14 bases between. CDR3 loop: CASSELPGRGNTGELFF. The CDR3 DNA reads as TGTGCCAGCAGTGAACTTCCCGGGCGGGGGAACACCGGGGAGCTGTTTTTT.

The CDR3 nucleotides read TGCGCCAGCAGGACAGGGGGCGCGGCCGGGGAGCTGTTTTTT. Translation gives CASRTGGAAGELFF. This rearrangement joins TRBV4-1 to TRBJ2-2; 10 bases align to TRBD1. The CDR3 consists of 14 residues. Germline loops: CDR1 MGHRA, CDR2 YSYEKL. The ends lost 6 bases at V and 6 bases at J; junction bases unmatched: 4.

The CDR3 is CASSEISTNEKLFF. The CDR3 DNA reads as TGTGCCAGCAGCGAGATATCAACTAATGAAAAACTGTTTTTT. The gene calls are TRBV2 and TRBJ1-4; D gene unclear. This CDR3 is built from 14 residues. V lost 6 bases to trimming and J lost 0 bases, with 8 bases between them. Germline-derived CDR1 and CDR2 are SNHLY and FYNNEI.

The chain joins TRBV19 to TRBJ1-2; D unclear. This CDR3 spans 12 amino acids. V lost 0 bases and J 6 bases, leaving 5 bases between the germline ends. From germline, CDR1 is LNHDA and CDR2 SQIVND (reference sequence). CDR3 sequence reads: CASSIEGHGYTF. CDR3 sequence (DNA): TGTGCCAGTAGTATAGAGGGCCATGGCTACACCTTC.

The rearrangement links TRBV30 to TRBJ2-7, with 7 positions matching TRBD1. The CDR3 is 15 residues long. Germline V lookup: CDR1 GTSNPN, CDR2 SVGIG (reference sequence). Trimming at V came to 2 bases and at J to 2 bases, leaving 9 bases not matched to a gene. CDR3 sequence: CAWSLKQGTPYEQYF. The CDR3 bases are TGTGCCTGGAGTCTAAAACAGGGGACCCCCTACGAGCAGTACTTC.

CDR3 protein: CSSASGETQYF. The CDR3 DNA follows: TGCAGCAGTGCTAGTGGCGAGACCCAGTACTTC. V gene TRBV20-1 combines with J gene TRBJ2-5; D gene ambiguous. The CDR3 is 11 residues long. Per the germline V gene, CDR1 is DFQATT and CDR2 is SNEGSKA (reference sequence).

CDR3 sequence reads: CASSYRRGTAYEQYF. The DNA of the CDR3 is TGTGCCAGCAGTTACCGGCGTGGGACAGCTTACGAGCAGTACTTC. The chain recombines TRBV6-2 or TRBV6-3 with TRBJ2-7, with 7 bases lining up with TRBD1. V lost 2 bases and J lost 4; bases outside the gene matches: 8. This CDR3 spans 15 amino acids. The germline V gene has CDR1 MNHEY and CDR2 SVGEGT.

The V and J genes are TRBV7-2 and TRBJ2-5; D unclear. Trimming took 5 bases from V and 1 from J, leaving 11 bases between them. CDR3 length equals 14 residues. Germline CDR1 and CDR2: SGHTA and FQGNSA. CDR3 nucleotide sequence: TGTGCCAGCAGCCCCTACAGAGTCCAAGAGACCCAGTACTTC. Translated, it gives CASSPYRVQETQYF.

The chain is built from TRBV28 and TRBJ2-3, with D hard to call. Germline assignment: CDR1 MDHEN and CDR2 SYDVKM. This CDR3 region has 14 residues. Trimming took 2 bases from V and 0 from J, leaving 6 bases between them. CDR3 sequence reads: CASSLRLSTDTQYF. In DNA form, the CDR3 reads TGTGCCAGCAGTTTACGTCTTAGCACAGATACGCAGTATTTT.

This sequence joins TRBV27 and TRBJ1-6; no definite D call. Trimming removed 4 bases from V and 0 bases from J, with 10 bases in between. This CDR3 has 16 residues. Germline values: CDR1 MNHEY, CDR2 SMNVEV (reference sequence). CDR3 nucleotides: TGTGCCAGCAGTTCACAGCTGAACTCCTATAATTCACCCCTCCACTTT. It encodes CASSSQLNSYNSPLHF.

The chain is built from TRBV5-4 and TRBJ1-2; 10 nucleotides agree with TRBD1. J lost 5 bases, V lost 4 bases, and 5 bases had no gene match. This CDR3 has 14 residues. In germline, CDR1 is SGHNT, CDR2 YYREEE (reference sequence). The CDR3 bases are TGTGCCAGCAGCCGCGGACAGGGGGTTTATGGCTACACCTTC. It codes for CASSRGQGVYGYTF. The full variable domain, in which reference TRBV5-4 and TRBJ1-2 provide the parts outside the CDR3, is ETGVTQSPTHLIKTRGQQVTLRCSSQSGHNTVSWYQQALGQGPQFIFQYYREEENGRGNFPPRFSGLQFPNYSSELNVNALELDDSALYLCASSRGQGVYGYTFGSGTRLTVV.

V usage is TRBV3-1 (or the pseudogene TRBV3-2) and J usage is TRBJ1-6; 9 bases are shared with TRBD1. Trimming cost V 4 bases and J 7 bases; bases outside gene matches: 5. Per the germline V gene, CDR1 is LGHDT and CDR2 is YNNKEL (reference sequence). The length of the CDR3 is 15 residues. The CDR3 bases are TGTGCCAGCAGCCCACAGGGGGCTGAGAATTCACCCCTCCACTTT. The encoded protein is CASSPQGAENSPLHF.

The V gene is TRBV29-1, the J gene TRBJ2-1; D perhaps matches TRBD1 (6 bases). Between the trimmed V and J ends, which lost 7 bases and 6 bases, there was a span of 19 bases. Germline CDR1 and CDR2: SQVTM and ANQGSEA. This CDR3 is built from 14 residues. The CDR3 protein is CSGGGVGLLNEQFF. As DNA, the CDR3 is TGCAGCGGTGGGGGCGTAGGACTCCTCAATGAGCAGTTCTTC.

The J gene is TRBJ2-7, the V gene TRBV28; 8 bases map to TRBD1. The CDR3 covers 14 residues. Losses at the gene ends were 9 bases for V and 3 bases for J; bases not matched to a gene: 10. Germline V lookup: CDR1 MDHEN, CDR2 SYDVKM. This CDR3 is CASQRQGSFYEQYF. In nucleotides, the CDR3 is TGTGCCAGTCAGCGACAGGGGTCCTTCTACGAGCAGTACTTC. Full variable domain (outside the CDR3, taken from reference TRBV28 and TRBJ2-7): DVKVTQSSRYLVKRTGEKVFLECVQDMDHENMFWYRQDPGLGLRLIYFSYDVKMKEKGDIPEGYSVSREKKERFSLILESASTNQTSMYLCASQRQGSFYEQYFGPGTRLTVT.

The V call is TRBV19, the J call TRBJ1-4; unclear D gene. This CDR3 comprises 12 residues. The V gene's germline CDR1 is LNHDA and CDR2 SQIVND (reference sequence). Trimming took 10 bases from V and 4 from J, leaving 10 bases between them. The DNA for the CDR3 is TGTGCCACCCAGGCCTTTAATGAAAAACTGTTTTTT. Translating gives CATQAFNEKLFF.

The chain carries TRBV5-1 and TRBJ1-1; D not resolved. With 1 base removed from V and 1 base from J, the gap between germline ends came to 11 bases. Germline values: CDR1 SGHRS, CDR2 YFSETQ. This CDR3 is 15 amino acids long. The CDR3 reads CASSLYEGANTEAFF. The CDR3 DNA sequence: TGCGCCAGCAGCTTGTATGAGGGAGCGAACACTGAAGCTTTCTTT.

This sequence joins TRBV27 and TRBJ2-7; no clear D gene. Germline V lookup: CDR1 MNHEY, CDR2 SMNVEV (reference sequence). The CDR3 covers 15 residues. Between the trimmed V and J ends, which lost 4 bases and 0 bases, there was a span of 13 bases. CDR3 residues: CASSSAPTLSYEQYF. CDR3 sequence (DNA): TGTGCCAGCAGTTCCGCACCGACACTCTCCTACGAGCAGTACTTC.

The DNA of the CDR3 is TGCGCCAGCAGCTTGGTGCCCCGACTAGCGGGGGGCTTCAGCTCCTACAATGAGCAGTTCTTC. Translating gives CASSLVPRLAGGFSSYNEQFF. The rearrangement links TRBV5-1 to TRBJ2-1; 13 nucleotides match TRBD2. V lost 0 bases to trimming and J lost 0 bases; unmatched junction nucleotides: 12. The CDR3 covers 21 residues. Germline V gene lookup returns CDR1 SGHRS and CDR2 YFSETQ.

The V call is TRBV15, the J call TRBJ2-7; 8 bases line up with TRBD1. With 0 bases clipped from V and 1 base from J, the junction kept 2 bases outside the gene matches. This CDR3 comprises 15 residues. The germline V gene has CDR1 LNHNV and CDR2 YYDKDF (reference sequence). This CDR3 is CATSRDQGASYEQYF. For the CDR3, the DNA is TGTGCCACCAGCAGAGATCAGGGGGCGTCCTACGAGCAGTACTTC.

The CDR3 nucleotides read TGTGCCAGCAGTACCCAGCGGCGGGTCACAGATACGCAGTATTTT. This translates into CASSTQRRVTDTQYF. V usage is TRBV28 and J usage is TRBJ2-3; TRBD2 is a possible D gene (5 bases). V was cut by 5 bases and J by 2 bases, with 14 bases left in between. Germline values: CDR1 MDHEN, CDR2 SYDVKM. The CDR3 is made up of 15 amino acids.

This chain joins TRBV2 and TRBJ2-3; possible D gene TRBD2, 5 bases. Trimming left V 6 bases short and J 1 base short, with 11 bases between. The germline V gene has CDR1 SNHLY and CDR2 FYNNEI. The CDR3 loop spans 14 amino acids. This CDR3 is CASSLGLGTDTQYF. The CDR3 DNA is TGTGCCAGCAGCCTCGGACTCGGCACAGATACGCAGTATTTT.

This clone turned up a few times. J is TRBJ1-2 and V is TRBV28; D not certain. The V end lost 6 bases, the J end lost 4 bases, and 12 bases lay between the germline ends. The CDR3 contains 13 residues. The germline V gene encodes CDR1 MDHEN and CDR2 SYDVKM. For the CDR3, the DNA is TGTGCCAGCAGCCCAAGCCTTTCCTATGGCTACACCTTC. Amino acid sequence: CASSPSLSYGYTF.